This T cell receptor beta chain stems from a study of blood T cell repertoires in COVID-19. This table comes from immunoSEQ multiplex PCR, and its TCRdb copy is limited to in-frame clones, with some not included. The sample holds hundreds of thousands of clones, roughly 90% seen once. Sequenced: peripheral blood. This TCR was recovered from a man aged 18-30 years with active or convalescent COVID-19.

In DNA, the CDR3 is TGTGCCAGCTCACGAACCCTAGCGGGGGGCCCCACAGATACGCAGTATTTT. Residues: CASSRTLAGGPTDTQYF. The chain has TRBV18 and TRBJ2-3; 11 bases agree with TRBD2. The CDR3 consists of 17 residues. Germline values: CDR1 KGHSH, CDR2 LQKENI. The trim removed 4 bases at V and 2 bases at J, leaving 8 bases unmatched.